These T cell receptor beta chains were read from a single sample in a study of CD8 T cells in Susac syndrome. From the immunoSEQ multiplex PCR reads, TCRdb called clonotypes with MiXCR, one entry per CDR3 protein. The sample includes hundreds of thousands of distinct CDR3 sequences, around 93% of them seen just once. What was sequenced was CD4+ T cells from PBMCs. These receptors were collected from a human donor with multiple sclerosis. Both conserved end residues are trimmed from each CDR3. Each record gives: V gene, J gene, clone size, CDR3 protein. Size tells how often a clone was seen (once, few, many) or the class of an expanded clone, and some rows leave it out.

>TRBV20-1|TRBJ2-2|NA
SVERANGELF
>TRBV19|TRBJ2-3|NA
ASTTSGFSGDTQY
>TRBV3-1|TRBJ1-1|NA
ASSQTEIGAF
>TRBV29-1|TRBJ2-1|NA
SSWGGDKSYNEQF
>TRBV6-2/TRBV6-3|TRBJ2-5|once
ASSGWGGQETQY
>TRBV5-1|TRBJ2-3|NA
ASSLALDEVDTQY
>TRBV4-1|TRBJ1-3|NA
ASSQAGWSSGNTIY
>TRBV19|TRBJ1-5|once
ASATGLSNQPQH
>TRBV28|TRBJ2-3|NA
ASSPGGYRKQRTQY
>TRBV20-1|TRBJ1-2|NA
SAPKTGGGGYT
>TRBV27|TRBJ2-3|once
ASSYAPEDTQY
>TRBV5-1|TRBJ2-5|once
ASAPVQGGDQETQY
>TRBV7-6|TRBJ1-4|NA
ASSLRYRGLKEKLF
>TRBV7-9|TRBJ1-2|NA
ASSPGESGYT
>TRBV5-1|TRBJ2-3|NA
ASSLEDRVITDTQY
>TRBV27|TRBJ1-5|NA
ASSSYRQGLSNQPQH
>TRBV12-3/TRBV12-4|TRBJ1-2|NA
ASSPWAKGLGYT
>TRBV7-6|TRBJ2-3|NA
ASSLTLGMSTDTQY
>TRBV28|TRBJ1-2|NA
ASSLTTGGYT
>TRBV28|TRBJ2-2|NA
ASSAPNTGELF
>TRBV30|TRBJ2-5|NA
AWSMGETQY
>TRBV30|TRBJ1-2|NA
AWRRDRGSLGYT
>TRBV11-2|TRBJ1-6|NA
ASSPLVGLSPLH
>TRBV20-1|TRBJ2-5|NA
SASSGAQETQY
>TRBV25-1|TRBJ2-6|NA
ASSVGLAGGANVLT
>TRBV24-1|TRBJ1-1|NA
ATSDLIGAEAF
>TRBV3-1|TRBJ2-7|NA
ASQRNGGMGEQY
>TRBV10-1|TRBJ1-1|NA
ASSPGGFMNTEAF
>TRBV7-9|TRBJ2-1|NA
ASSFRTSGGLAHNEQF
>TRBV15|TRBJ2-1|NA
ATSRDSGSYNEQF
>TRBV12-3/TRBV12-4|TRBJ2-2|few
ASSLGGGTGELF
>TRBV30|TRBJ1-5|NA
AWSPGGGGQPQH
>TRBV27|TRBJ2-3|few
ASSLGAGGPDTQY
>TRBV5-1|TRBJ2-2|NA
ASSPTGRSGTGELF
>TRBV7-9|TRBJ1-2|NA
ASSLLVGLGYGYT
>TRBV5-1|TRBJ2-5|NA
ASSLDRSQETQY
>TRBV24-1|TRBJ2-3|NA
ATSRGRQFSTDTQY
>TRBV5-6|TRBJ1-4|NA
ASSLLGRSRNEKLF
>TRBV12-3/TRBV12-4|TRBJ1-1|NA
ASSPVLPGLAF
>TRBV6-5|TRBJ2-1|NA
ASRGQSSYNEQF
>TRBV4-1|TRBJ1-3|NA
ASSLRKTSLGNTIY
>TRBV6-1|TRBJ2-1|NA
ASSQKLAGPYNEQF
>TRBV9|TRBJ2-3|NA
ASSDKQGSTDTQY
>TRBV28|TRBJ1-5|NA
ASRRTGFGVGQPQH
>TRBV27|TRBJ1-6|NA
ATTLRAQLSPLH